The subject of this entry is one TCR beta chain. The antigen it recognizes is unknown. Base-call qualities are not available, and no considerably larger clone is one nucleotide away. These data are taken from a study of technical replicates of blood from a handful of donors (dated by TCRdb to 2017 to 2019). Libraries were prepared through the immunoSEQ multiplex PCR assay. TCRdb mirrors the immuneACCESS table, restricted to in-frame sequences. Some clones are absent from its copies; in checked studies, under half trace to an unresolved V gene, and the reason for the others is unknown. Here the sample has approximately 75,000 clones; 75% to 85% occur a single time. Clones ranked in the top ten supply 3.5% to 4% of the sample. V was cut back by 0 bases and J by 1 base, leaving a gap of 8 bases between them. Via the germline V gene, CDR1 is SGHRS and CDR2 YFSETQ. Reading from cysteine to phenylalanine, the CDR3 counts 14 amino acids. The kept DNA is CDR3 alone, 42 bases in frame from the first base.

Recombination linked TRBV5-1 to TRBJ2-7; no D segment can be confidently identified. Input material: PBMCs. This clonotype originated in a human donor in good health. Some clones in this sample may be carry-over from other donors' samples. The DNA sequence is given as TGCGCCAGCAGCTTGGATTACGGTTCCTACGAGCAGTACTTC. This encodes CASSLDYGSYEQYF.